The TCR beta chain under discussion was sequenced for a study of blood T cell repertoires in COVID-19 (dated by TCRdb to about 2020). Notes on the research overall: Samples from collaborators originated in the United States, Italy and Spain and spanned both the acute and convalescent phases of COVID-19. The prospective study material was composed of cDNA or gDNA derived from T cells, B-cell-depleted T cells, or PBMCs. Subjects who had been exposed to COVID-19, were actively infected with it, or had recovered from it provided the deeply sampled blood TCRbeta repertoires that made up the dataset. The repertoires were released in a freely available public database intended as a resource for research on the immune response to SARS-CoV-2. The samples were drawn from the first 160 participants of the ongoing ImmuneRACE study and from 950 to 1,500 subjects provided by 6 global collaborators. Nearly every sample came with metadata listing a de-identified subject ID, COVID-19 status, age in years and sex. Where available, HLA class I and class II types were taken from metadata supplied by the sample provider and were not determined by assay-based typing. Results and caveats for the whole study, not just this receptor: The amount of clinical and demographic metadata varied by source and participant and was provided uncurated.

Remarks on this clone: Its antigen remains unidentified. One base away there is no much larger clone; base qualities are not given.

V is reduced by 1 base and J by 1 base, leaving a spacing of 14 bases between them. The germline V gene (reference sequence) specifies LGHDT as CDR1 and YNNKEL as CDR2. CDR3 length: 17 amino acids, cysteine to phenylalanine. Only the CDR3 region is kept as DNA, spanning 51 bases read in frame from base 1. The collaborating institutions used their own protocols to collect whole blood in K2EDTA tubes. For TCRbeta analysis, collaborators shipped samples as frozen whole blood, isolated PBMCs, or DNA extracted from either of those sample types. TCRbeta CDR3 regions were amplified from genomic DNA by means of the immunoSEQ Assay, a bias-controlled multiplex PCR. Per the source publication's procedure: Within the assay, amplification of reference gene primers was used to estimate how many nucleated cells each sample contained. To quantify the absolute abundance of each unique TCRbeta CDR3 rearrangement, sequence reads were collapsed and filtered. For each sample, productive Simpson clonality was calculated as the square root of Simpson's diversity index over productive rearrangements. TCRdb took this table from immuneACCESS and kept in-frame rearrangements with V and J called. Such tables lack part of the clones; where checked against another copy, unresolved V genes explain under half of the gap, and the rest is unexplained. That table furnishes V, J and clone size, whereas the DNA furnished D and trimming. The sample contains some 120,000 clones, around 89% of them found a single time. The ten biggest clones cover more than 1.5% of the sample.

The sequenced material came from peripheral blood. The clonotype was recovered from a human donor in a cohort sampled during active COVID-19. Recombination joined TRBV3-1 (or the pseudogene TRBV3-2) with TRBJ2-1, with the D gene too uncertain to name. The sequence in DNA is TGTGCCAGCAGCCAAGGGCCTAGGTCTTTTTCCTACAATGAGCAGTTCTTC. This translates into CASSQGPRSFSYNEQFF.